A selection of T cell receptor beta chains follows, all from one sample in a study of T cell responses to AZD1222 COVID-19 vaccine. Sequenced by immunoSEQ multiplex PCR; TCRdb stores in-frame clones only, minus some. The sample lists 100,000 to 150,000 clones, over 75% occurring once. The sample consisted of peripheral blood, taken on day 0 of AZD1222 vaccination. The receptors shown here come from an adult in good health. Each CDR3 is given with its conserved first and last residue. D genes are given only for firm matches. Expanded clones get a size class; other rows say once, few or many, or leave the size out.

j_call	clone_size	v_call	d_call	cdr3_aa	cdr3_nt
TRBJ1-1	.	TRBV7-2	.	CASSPRTQRAEAFF	TGTGCCAGCAGCCCACGGACCCAGAGGGCTGAAGCTTTCTTT
TRBJ2-7	few	TRBV2	.	CANQFAYEQYF	TGTGCCAACCAATTTGCGTACGAGCAGTACTTC
TRBJ1-3	.	TRBV2	TRBD1	CASSPDRAGNTIYF	TGTGCCAGCAGTCCTGACAGGGCTGGAAACACCATATATTTT
TRBJ2-7	few	TRBV25-1	.	CASSEVGYEQYF	TGTGCCAGCAGTGAAGTGGGATACGAGCAGTACTTC
TRBJ1-4	.	TRBV20-1	.	CSASLSVAKLFF	TGCAGTGCTAGTCTGTCAGTGGCGAAACTGTTTTTT
TRBJ1-2	.	TRBV9	.	CARRGTNTF	TGTGCCAGAAGGGGAACTAACACCTTC
TRBJ1-5	.	TRBV5-1	.	CASSPREGNQPQHF	TGCGCCAGCAGCCCCAGGGAGGGGAATCAGCCCCAGCATTTT
TRBJ2-1	.	TRBV27	.	CASSLRGPQINEQFF	TGTGCCAGCAGTCTTAGGGGTCCTCAGATTAATGAGCAGTTCTTC
TRBJ1-2	.	TRBV6-5	.	CASSFLGNSGYTF	TGTGCCAGCAGTTTCCTCGGTAACTCTGGCTACACCTTC
TRBJ2-7	.	TRBV4-1	.	CASSQRESYEQYF	TGCGCCAGCAGCCAACGGGAGAGCTACGAGCAGTACTTC
TRBJ1-5	.	TRBV19	.	CASSPYLVTPNQPQHF	TGTGCCAGTAGTCCCTATCTGGTGACACCTAATCAGCCCCAGCATTTT
TRBJ1-1	.	TRBV27	TRBD1	CASSATDRGRKAFF	TGTGCCAGCAGTGCGACGGACAGGGGGCGCAAAGCTTTCTTT
TRBJ1-1	.	TRBV6-5	.	CASSREGRVTEAFF	TGTGCCAGCAGTAGAGAGGGCCGAGTTACTGAAGCTTTCTTT
TRBJ1-2	.	TRBV3-1/TRBV3-2	.	CASSPWAEIKSYGYTF	TGTGCCAGCAGCCCTTGGGCAGAGATAAAGAGTTATGGCTACACCTTC
TRBJ2-7	.	TRBV19	TRBD1	CASTSQTGAYYEQYF	TGTGCCAGTACCTCTCAGACAGGGGCCTACTACGAGCAGTACTTC
TRBJ2-2	once	TRBV10-3	.	CAISFTGGDTGELFF	TGTGCCATCAGTTTCACAGGGGGGGATACCGGGGAGCTGTTTTTT
TRBJ1-6	.	TRBV5-4	.	CASSSSSYNSPLHF	TGTGCCAGCAGTTCAAGCTCCTATAATTCACCCCTCCACTTT
TRBJ1-2	.	TRBV24-1	.	CATSDSNPGRGYYGYTF	TGTGCCACCAGTGATTCCAACCCGGGACGGGGATACTATGGCTACACCTTC
TRBJ2-7	.	TRBV5-4	TRBD2	CASSSTSGSPYEQYF	TGTGCCAGCAGCTCTACTAGCGGGAGCCCCTACGAGCAGTACTTC
TRBJ2-1	.	TRBV7-2	TRBD2	CASSLARAGDNEQFF	TGTGCCAGCAGCTTAGCGAGAGCGGGAGACAATGAGCAGTTCTTC
TRBJ2-1	.	TRBV30	TRBD2	CAWSVASGGVSYNEQFF	TGTGCCTGGAGTGTAGCAAGCGGGGGGGTCTCCTACAATGAGCAGTTCTTC
TRBJ2-3	.	TRBV5-6	.	CASSLAADRTDTQYF	TGTGCCAGCAGCTTGGCCGCAGACCGCACAGATACGCAGTATTTT
TRBJ2-3	.	TRBV5-1	TRBD2	CASSSGVLKDTQYF	TGCGCCAGCAGCAGCGGGGTACTGAAAGATACGCAGTATTTT
TRBJ1-1	.	TRBV10-1	.	CASSERGGITEAFF	TGCGCCAGCAGTGAGAGAGGGGGGATCACTGAAGCTTTCTTT
TRBJ1-5	.	TRBV10-3	.	CAISGHRSGAASNQPQHF	TGTGCCATCAGTGGGCATCGGTCAGGGGCGGCGAGCAATCAGCCCCAGCATTTT
TRBJ2-7	.	TRBV5-5	.	CASNTDRSYEQYF	TGTGCCAGCAACACAGACAGGTCCTACGAGCAGTACTTC